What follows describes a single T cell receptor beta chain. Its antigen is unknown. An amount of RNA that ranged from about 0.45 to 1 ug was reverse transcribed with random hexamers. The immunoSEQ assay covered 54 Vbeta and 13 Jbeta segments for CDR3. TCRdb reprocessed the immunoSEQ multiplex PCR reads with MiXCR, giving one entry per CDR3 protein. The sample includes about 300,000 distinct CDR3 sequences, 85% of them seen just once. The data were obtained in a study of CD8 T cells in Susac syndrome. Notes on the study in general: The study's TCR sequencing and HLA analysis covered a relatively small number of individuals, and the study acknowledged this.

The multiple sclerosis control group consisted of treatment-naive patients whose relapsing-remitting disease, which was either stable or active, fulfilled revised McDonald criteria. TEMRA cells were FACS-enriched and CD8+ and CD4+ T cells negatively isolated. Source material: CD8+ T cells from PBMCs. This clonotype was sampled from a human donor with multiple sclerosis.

The CDR3, as DNA: TGTGCCAGCAGCTTTGATTCCCCGGGCACGCAGTATTTT. Translating it yields CASSFDSPGTQYF. The chain recombines TRBV7-3 with TRBJ2-3; no reliable D call. Trimming removed 3 bases at V and 9 bases at J, with 13 bases between. This CDR3 spans 13 amino acids. Germline V gene lookup returns CDR1 SGHTA and CDR2 FQGTGA.